This T cell receptor (beta chain) was sequenced during a study of blood T cell repertoires in COVID-19. For this clone: Germline is not matched at one junction end, which may reflect a read error.

Data came from immunoSEQ multiplex PCR; TCRdb stores just in-frame clones and leaves some out. The sample gives tens of thousands of clones, roughly 88% of which show up once; approximately 5% is in the top ten. The receptor was isolated from a human donor in a cohort sampled during active COVID-19. Input material: peripheral blood.

The CDR3 DNA reads TGTGCCAGCACTCTAGCGGGAGCTGCAGCCCTATACTTT. Its protein product is CASTLAGAAALYF. The rearrangement uses TRBV6-5 and TRBJ2-3; 10 bases fit TRBD2. Germline-derived CDR1 and CDR2 are MNHEY and SVGAGI. This CDR3 spans 13 amino acids.